Shown below are 13 T cell receptor beta chains from a single sample sequenced in a study of Graves' ophthalmopathy and Graves' hyperthyroidism. The sequenced template was RNA, covering the TCR beta CDR3 region. RT-PCR was first run with HTBI primers, then multiplex PCR in a second round. In TCRdb, the multiplex PCR reads were re-called with MiXCR into one record per CDR3 protein. The sample consists of under 200,000 distinct CDR3 sequences, 30% to 45% of them appearing once. Sequencing input: peripheral blood. These receptors all come from a woman in her 40s with Graves' ophthalmopathy.

Ten or more counts support this clonotype. V is TRBV4-1 and J is TRBJ2-5; TRBD2 agrees at 13 bases. Germline CDR1 is MGHRA and CDR2 is YSYEKL. The CDR3 has 18 amino acids. Trimming removed 7 bases from V and 5 bases from J; junction bases left unmatched: 16. The chain's CDR3 is CASKRGPGTSGIGETQYF. CDR3 in DNA: TGCGCCAGCAAAAGGGGCCCCGGGACTAGCGGGATCGGGGAGACCCAGTACTTC.

For this clonotype: Germline and junction disagree at one end, which may indicate a read error. This rearrangement joins TRBV6-1 to TRBJ2-7; 10 bases are shared with TRBD2. This CDR3 is built from 13 residues. Germline V gives CDR1 MNHNS, CDR2 SASEGT. CDR3 loop: CATSDRTSGEQYF. The CDR3 DNA reads TGTGCCACCAGTGACCGGACTAGCGGTGAGCAGTACTTC.

There are many counts of this clonotype. The junction differs from germline at one of its ends, possibly a read error. The V gene is TRBV18, the J gene TRBJ1-1; possibly TRBD1 for D (5 bases). This CDR3 has 14 amino acids. The germline V gene has CDR1 KGHSH and CDR2 LQKENI. CDR3 coding DNA: TGTGCCAGCTCACTTACGGACACGAACACTGAAGCTCTCTTT. Protein: CASSLTDTNTEALF.

This chain connects TRBV11-2 to TRBJ1-6, with D perhaps TRBD1 (6 bases). CDR3 size: 18 residues. The germline V and J ends were trimmed by 5 bases and 0 bases, with 17 bases remaining between them. Germline assignment: CDR1 SGHAT and CDR2 FQNNGV. CDR3 sequence: CASSPSYRASSYNSPLHF. In nucleotides, the CDR3 is TGTGCCAGCAGCCCTAGTTACAGGGCGAGCTCCTATAATTCACCCCTCCACTTT.

This clonotype was recorded many times. The V call is TRBV19, the J call TRBJ1-1; D may be TRBD1 (5 bases). Trimming removed 3 bases at V and 4 bases at J, with 12 bases between. The length of the CDR3 is 14 residues. CDR1 is LNHDA, CDR2 SQIVND, per germline (reference sequence). The CDR3 spells CASSIKGIGTEAFF. The CDR3 nucleotides are TGTGCCAGTAGTATTAAGGGGATTGGCACTGAAGCTTTCTTT.

The V call is TRBV27, the J call TRBJ1-5; D unresolved. The germline V and J ends were trimmed by 4 bases and 7 bases, with 11 bases remaining between them. The CDR3 sequence is 13 residues long. Germline values: CDR1 MNHEY, CDR2 SMNVEV (reference sequence). In nucleotides, the CDR3 is TGTGCCAGCAGTTCCTCCCGAGGGCAGCCCCAGCATTTT. Translated: CASSSSRGQPQHF.

This clonotype was observed at least ten times. The chain employs TRBV7-3 and TRBJ1-2; 10 positions match TRBD1. V was pared by 4 bases and J by 4 bases, with 12 bases of the junction left unmatched. Germline V gene sequence: CDR1 SGHTA, CDR2 FQGTGA. The CDR3 runs to 17 residues. CDR3 in DNA: TGTGCCAGCAGCTCCCCGGGACAGGGGCTCGTTCCCTATGGCTACACCTTC. Its translation is CASSSPGQGLVPYGYTF.

The CDR3 protein is CASSLITGRGEQYF. The CDR3 DNA reads TGTGCCAGCAGTTTGATCACGGGGCGGGGGGAGCAGTACTTC. This sequence joins TRBV12-3 or TRBV12-4 and TRBJ2-7; 7 bases are shared with TRBD2. The CDR3 runs to 14 residues. Germline trimming cut 3 bases from V and 7 bases from J; bases unmatched to any gene: 9.

The J gene is TRBJ2-5, the V gene TRBV7-3; 11 nucleotides line up with TRBD1. Germline V gene data show CDR1 as SGHTA and CDR2 as FQGTGA. Losses at the gene ends were 5 bases for V and 5 bases for J; bases not matched to a gene: 7. The CDR3 consists of 15 residues. CDR3 coding DNA: TGTGCCAGCAGCCCGGGGACAGGGGGTGAGGAGACCCAGTACTTC. Translating gives CASSPGTGGEETQYF.

The chain employs TRBV12-5 and TRBJ2-5, with D unclear. Trimming removed 9 bases from V and 4 bases from J, with 24 bases in between. Germline values: CDR1 LGHNT, CDR2 FRNRAP. The CDR3 loop spans 16 amino acids. The chain's CDR3 is CASSLGGASYPETQYF. The DNA of the CDR3 is TGTGCTAGCAGTTTAGGCGGCGCCTCCTACCCAGAGACCCAGTACTTC. Supplemented by reference TRBV12-5 and TRBJ2-5, the full variable domain reads DARVTQTPRHKVTEMGQEVTMRCQPILGHNTVFWYRQTMMQGLELLAYFRNRAPLDDSGMPKDRFSAEMPDATLATLKIQPSEPRDSAVYFCASSLGGASYPETQYFGPGTRLLVL.

The rearrangement links TRBV28 to TRBJ1-3, with D hard to call. The germline V gene has CDR1 MDHEN and CDR2 SYDVKM. V was cut by 5 bases and J by 4 bases, with 15 bases left in between. The CDR3 extends over 15 amino acids. This CDR3 reads CASSPRVLAGNTIYF. The CDR3, as DNA: TGTGCCAGCAGTCCCCGGGTGCTAGCCGGAAACACCATATATTTT.

This clonotype occurred many times. The chain combines TRBV5-6 with TRBJ2-5, with 15 bases aligning to TRBD2. The length of the CDR3 is 17 residues. Germline values: CDR1 SGHDT, CDR2 YYEEEE. Germline trimming cut 1 base from V and 5 bases from J; bases unmatched to any gene: 6. CDR3 sequence (DNA): TGTGCCAGCAGCTTGTTGGGACTAGCGGGAGGTCGGGAGACCCAGTACTTC. It is translated as CASSLLGLAGGRETQYF.

This clonotype was found many times. V gene TRBV28 combines with J gene TRBJ2-7; 8 bases map to TRBD2. Trimming at V came to 5 bases and at J to 10 bases, leaving 10 bases not matched to a gene. Germline V lookup: CDR1 MDHEN, CDR2 SYDVKM. The CDR3 consists of 13 residues. The CDR3 nucleotides are TGTGCCAGCAGTGCTACCGGGACTAGGGTTCAGTACTTC. Translated, it gives CASSATGTRVQYF.